This T cell receptor beta chain comes out of a study of blood T cells in healthy people across ages (dated by TCRdb to the mid-2010s). Turning to the overall study: In model experiments, template switching captured roughly one uniquely barcoded TCR beta cDNA molecule for every two T cells. Using deep sequencing normalized with unique cDNA molecular identifiers, the study measured how TCR beta repertoire diversity changes with age. The donors were divided into four age groups: young (average around 16 years), middle-aged (approximately 41), aged (roughly 60) and long-lived (roughly 82). Donors of different ages were randomly distributed across sequencing lanes to avoid experimental bias. For two donors (one aged 18 to 29 and one aged 80 or older), the study analyzed two additional independent replicas of 1 million unique cDNA reads from the same blood draw. Summary of the overall study and its limitations: Estimates of total diversity based on one million sequenced T cells were regarded as lower bounds and as underestimates. A strong correlation was found between observed TCR beta diversity and the percentage of naive T cells measured by flow cytometry. As age increased, observed TCR beta diversity per million T cells dropped in a roughly linear way, and a significant reduction was already evident by age 40. Donor CMV infection status was unknown, potentially confounding age-related changes in expanded clonotypes. Compared with the aged group, the long-lived group had more naive CD4+ T cells, fewer expanded clones and increased TCR diversity, a pattern suggesting age selection. Conclusive comparison of naive and antigen-experienced compartments was prevented by the profiling of bulk unsorted PBMCs.

Systemically healthy Caucasian individuals from Russia, some 38 in total and aged roughly 6 to 95 years, were included as donors. Each donor gave ten milliliters of peripheral blood, drawn into EDTA-treated Vacutainer tubes. Ficoll-Paque density-gradient centrifugation was used to isolate PBMCs, with at least 6.5 million obtained per sample. Total RNA, at least 5.5 micrograms per sample, was extracted from PBMCs with Trizol reagent. For every donor, an aliquot of PBMCs went through flow cytometry to measure the percentages of naive CD45RAhigh/CD27high T cells. CDR1 and CDR2, looked up from the germline V gene, are ENHRY and SYGVKD. V sheds 1 base and J sheds 10 bases, leaving 8 bases between their ends. The CDR3 runs 12 amino acids, cysteine and phenylalanine included. CDR3 DNA only is kept here, 36 bases in frame from base 1. Preparation of the library involved 5' RACE. Sequencing took place on an Illumina HiSeq 2500. The second PCR ran for roughly 7 to 11 cycles and used a J-beta primer mix along with a sample-barcoded 5' primer. Each TCR beta cDNA molecule received a unique molecular identifier from a template-switch 5' adaptor carrying 12 random nucleotides. Each sample yielded at least 2.5 million CDR3-containing paired-end reads. The Mint cDNA synthesis kit, primed by a TRBC-specific oligonucleotide, was used to synthesize first-strand cDNA from all RNA. All cDNA was treated with uracil-DNA glycosylase and then went through a first 18-cycle PCR with the universal primers M1SS and BC2_uni_R. Under the source paper's analysis protocol: Normalization of each sample was performed by random selection of 1 million high-quality reads, each carrying a distinct molecular identifier. Reads sharing molecular identifiers were discarded rather than binned into consensus sequences. MiTCR, run with a Q25 quality threshold and the strictest error-elimination algorithm, handled CDR3 identification, clonotype clustering and error correction. A nonparametric unseen species model using Euler transformation provided a lower-bound estimate of total TCR beta diversity. TCRdb passed the public sequencing reads through fastp at Q25 and MiXCR, retaining productive beta sequences. Duplicate CDR3 protein sequences are folded into a single record with the most common DNA and genes. What appears here as the V and J calls and clone size reflects TCRdb's work, not the paper's. The sample table shows about 970,000 distinct CDR3 sequences, and about 53% are seen once. The ten largest account for about a fifth of the sample.

On this clonotype itself: The clone's antigen remains unknown. No base quality information exists; no much larger clone differs at one position.

The sample was blood. The sequence was collected from a woman aged 60 to 75 in good health. The chain is assembled from TRBV10-3 and TRBJ2-1; TRBD2 is possibly the D segment (5 matching bases). The CDR3 protein: CAISELEREQFF. The sequenced DNA: TGTGCCATCAGTGAGTTGGAGCGGGAGCAGTTCTTC.